These 20 T cell receptor beta chains came from one sample sequenced in a study of cytomegalovirus exposure and HLA in healthy donors. A multiplex PCR was run with 60 Vbeta primers and 13 Jbeta primers. Data came from immunoSEQ multiplex PCR; TCRdb stores just in-frame clones and leaves some out. The listing records 150,000 or so clones. The sample comprised PBMCs. Source of these receptors: a middle-aged woman in good health and CMV-seropositive.

This chain connects TRBV11-3 to TRBJ2-2; D gene unclear. Trimming took off 2 bases at V and 6 bases at J, with 7 bases between the two ends. CDR1 and CDR2 (germline): SGHNT, YENEEA. CDR3 length: 13 amino acids. Here the CDR3 DNA reads TGTGCCAGCAGCTTACTCCGGGCCGGGGAGCTGTTTTTT. Its protein product is CASSLLRAGELFF.

The rearrangement uses TRBV27 and TRBJ1-6, with D unresolved. The CDR3 runs to 13 residues. V gave up 3 bases and J gave up 8 bases, with 8 bases separating them. The germline CDR1 and CDR2 sequences are MNHEY and SMNVEV (reference sequence). In nucleotides, the CDR3 is TGTGCCAGCAGTTTCGAGGGATATTCACCCCTCCACTTT. Its protein is CASSFEGYSPLHF.

The chain joins TRBV5-6 to TRBJ2-7; 8 nucleotides line up with TRBD1. The trim removed 4 bases at V and 5 bases at J, leaving 5 bases unmatched. CDR1 is SGHDT and CDR2 is YYEEEE in the germline V gene. The CDR3 length is 13 residues. In DNA form, the CDR3 reads TGTGCCAGCAGCGCCGGGACAGGTAACGAGCAGTACTTC. This translates into CASSAGTGNEQYF.

This chain joins TRBV7-9 and TRBJ2-6; maybe TRBD1 (5 bases). Germline CDR1 reads SEHNR; CDR2 reads FQNEAQ (reference sequence). This CDR3 is 17 amino acids long. V was trimmed by 3 bases and J by 0 bases, leaving 12 bases between them. The CDR3: CASSFSGDSSGANVLTF. The CDR3 coding sequence is TGTGCCAGCAGCTTTTCAGGTGACAGCTCTGGGGCCAACGTCCTGACTTTC.

V gene TRBV4-3 combines with J gene TRBJ2-2, with D unresolved. Trimming left V 3 bases short and J 4 bases short, with 9 bases between. Germline V gene sequence: CDR1 LGHNA, CDR2 YSLEER. The CDR3 spans 14 residues. CDR3 region: CASSHRGATGELFF. In DNA, the CDR3 is TGCGCCAGCAGCCACCGAGGAGCCACCGGGGAGCTGTTTTTT.

The chain combines TRBV7-9 with TRBJ1-1; D might be TRBD1 (6 bases). Germline CDR1 is SEHNR and CDR2 is FQNEAQ (reference sequence). The ends were cut back, 4 bases at V and 6 bases at J, with 15 bases in the middle. There are 14 residues in the CDR3. The CDR3 loop is CASSSDQRGSEAFF. For the CDR3, the DNA is TGTGCCAGCAGCTCCGACCAAAGGGGGTCTGAAGCTTTCTTT.

This chain joins TRBV5-8 and TRBJ1-2; D is possibly TRBD1 (6 bases). The CDR3 extends over 17 amino acids. Trimming removed 4 bases at V and 1 base at J, with 20 bases between. Per germline, CDR1 SGHTS and CDR2 YDEGEE. Here the CDR3 DNA reads TGTGCCAGCAGCACCCGGGCAGGGGCCGCGGGTAACTATGGCTACACCTTC. It translates to CASSTRAGAAGNYGYTF.

V is TRBV27 and J is TRBJ2-3; 9 bases fit TRBD2. Germline V lookup: CDR1 MNHEY, CDR2 SMNVEV (reference sequence). The CDR3 contains 15 residues. J lost 0 bases, V lost 3 bases, and 1 base had no gene match. The CDR3 DNA reads TGTGCCAGCAGTTTCCTAGCGGGAAGCACAGATACGCAGTATTTT. Protein: CASSFLAGSTDTQYF.

CDR3 nucleotides: TGTGCCAGCAGAGATACTAGCGGACGTGCCTCCTACGAGCAGTACTTC. The encoded protein is CASRDTSGRASYEQYF. The rearrangement links TRBV11-1 to TRBJ2-7; 8 bases are a match to TRBD2. Per the germline V gene, CDR1 is SGHAT and CDR2 is FQDESV (reference sequence). CDR3 length: 16 amino acids. J lost 0 bases, V lost 6 bases, and 10 bases had no gene match.

J is TRBJ2-5 and V is TRBV6-5; possibly TRBD1 for D (5 bases). The CDR3 length is 15 residues. V lost 2 bases, J lost 4 bases, and 14 bases lay in between. Germline lookup yields CDR1 MNHEY and CDR2 SVGAGI. Here the CDR3 reads CASSYDPGIGETQYF. The CDR3 DNA reads TGTGCCAGCAGTTACGACCCAGGGATAGGAGAGACCCAGTACTTC.

Comments on this clone: At one end, the junction sequence differs from germline, possibly due to a read error. This sequence joins TRBV7-3 and TRBJ2-2; TRBD1 matches 8 bases. CDR3 length: 16 amino acids. Germline V gene lookup returns CDR1 SGHTA and CDR2 FQGTGA. CDR3 loop: CASRLRAGGHTGELFF. The CDR3, as DNA: TGTGCCAGCAGGTTAAGGGCAGGGGGCCACACCGGGGAGCTGTTTTTT.

The J gene is TRBJ2-5, the V gene TRBV2, with 7 positions matching TRBD1. Gene TRBJ2-7 matches the end of the DNA better, so the J call may be wrong. The germline CDR1 and CDR2 sequences are SNHLY and FYNNEI. The CDR3 has 14 amino acids. CDR3 residues: CASTTTGLSYEQYF. In nucleotides, the CDR3 is TGTGCCAGCACAACGACAGGGCTGTCCTACGAGCAGTACTTC.

The genes are TRBV29-1 and TRBJ2-5, with D uncertain. The CDR3 has 13 amino acids. Per germline, CDR1 SQVTM and CDR2 ANQGSEA. V dropped 5 bases and J dropped 0 bases, with 10 bases sitting between them. CDR3 coding DNA: TGCAGCGTTCAACCCAGGAACCAAGAGACCCAGTACTTC. This sequence encodes CSVQPRNQETQYF.

The V and J genes are TRBV28 and TRBJ1-1; the match to TRBD1 covers 10 bases. The CDR3 totals 14 residues. With V trimmed by 3 bases and J by 4 bases, 2 bases remained unmatched. CDR1 and CDR2 from the germline V gene are MDHEN and SYDVKM. As DNA, the CDR3 is TGTGCCAGCAGTTTCGGGACAGGGGTCACTGAAGCTTTCTTT. Protein: CASSFGTGVTEAFF.

The chain uses TRBV5-1 and TRBJ2-1; 7 nucleotides line up with TRBD2. J lost 6 bases, V lost 3 bases, and 9 bases had no gene match. This CDR3 has 15 residues. The germline V gene has CDR1 SGHRS and CDR2 YFSETQ. CDR3 DNA: TGCGCCAGCAGCTGGCGTAGAGGGACTATCAATGAGCAGTTCTTC. Amino acids: CASSWRRGTINEQFF.

The rearrangement uses TRBV7-6 and TRBJ1-2, with D possibly TRBD1 on 5 matching bases. CDR1 is SGHVS, CDR2 FNYEAQ, per germline. CDR3 length equals 14 residues. The V gene lost 5 bases and the J gene lost 4 bases, with 14 bases spanning the gap. CDR3 DNA sequence: TGTGCCAGCAGCCCGGGCCCGCAGGGCTATGGCTACACCTTC. It yields the protein CASSPGPQGYGYTF. Full variable domain (missing parts from reference TRBV7-6 and TRBJ1-2): GAGVSQSPRYKVTKRGQDVALRCDPISGHVSLYWYRQALGQGPEFLTYFNYEAQQDKSGLPNDRFSAERPEGSISTLTIQRTEQRDSAMYRCASSPGPQGYGYTFGSGTRLTVV.

The chain is built from TRBV7-3 and TRBJ2-1; D is possibly TRBD2 (5 bases). There are 16 residues in the CDR3. V lost 1 base and J 7 bases, leaving 17 bases between the germline ends. Germline CDR1 and CDR2: SGHTA and FQGTGA. CDR3: CASSLKGSIGGNEQFF. The CDR3 bases are TGTGCCAGCAGCTTAAAAGGGAGTATCGGTGGAAATGAGCAGTTCTTC. Full variable domain (rest looked up from reference TRBV7-3 and TRBJ2-1): GAGVSQTPSNKVTEKGKYVELRCDPISGHTALYWYRQSLGQGPEFLIYFQGTGAADDSGLPNDRFFAVRPEGSVSTLKIQRTERGDSAVYLCASSLKGSIGGNEQFFGPGTRLTVL.

This sequence joins TRBV9 and TRBJ2-3, with 7 positions matching TRBD1. The germline V gene has CDR1 SGDLS and CDR2 YYNGEE. The CDR3 is 16 amino acids. Trimming took 3 bases from V and 4 from J; bases not matched to a gene: 11. This CDR3 is CASSASDRVGADTQYF. CDR3 coding DNA: TGTGCCAGCAGCGCCTCCGACAGGGTAGGGGCAGATACGCAGTATTTT.

J is TRBJ2-7 and V is TRBV4-1; D might be TRBD2 (6 bases). CDR3 length equals 16 residues. V lost 3 bases, J lost 2 bases, and 17 bases lay in between. Germline loops: CDR1 MGHRA, CDR2 YSYEKL. The CDR3 region has the DNA TGCGCCAGCAGCCACGGTGGGGGGACGGAGACCTACGAGCAGTACTTC. Translated: CASSHGGGTETYEQYF.

The gene calls are TRBV4-2 and TRBJ2-2, with 9 nucleotides matching TRBD2. From germline, CDR1 is LGHNA and CDR2 YNFKEQ. There are 18 residues in the CDR3. V shed 4 bases, J shed 0 bases, and the junction held 9 bases outside the gene matches. In nucleotides, the CDR3 is TGTGCCAGCAGCCTCAGGAACGCGGGAGGGGCGAACACCGGGGAGCTGTTTTTT. As protein: CASSLRNAGGANTGELFF.